This T cell receptor (beta chain) emerged from a study of immune evolution from preneoplasia to lung adenocarcinoma. On this clone itself: Its antigen is not known.

The table came from immunoSEQ multiplex PCR; TCRdb's copy has only in-frame clones and leaves some out. This sample yields 4,500 to 6,000 clones, of which roughly 76% are seen a single time; roughly 11% belongs to the top ten. The CDR3 loop spans 13 amino acids. Germline assignment: CDR1 SNHLY and CDR2 FYNNEI. The V segment lost 11 bases and the J segment 1 base; nucleotides outside the gene matches: 4. Resections took place in Japan or China from 2014 to 2017. Regarding the study as a whole: Top clone frequencies peaked in normal lung, apparently declining through invasive adenocarcinoma.

This clonotype originated in a donor of 70 years or more with lung adenocarcinoma. Input material: FFPE adjacent normal lung tissue. The V and J genes are TRBV2 and TRBJ1-5; the match to TRBD1 covers 8 bases. DNA of the CDR3: TGTGCCTGGCGACAGGGGAGCAATCAGCCCCAGCATTTT. It encodes CAWRQGSNQPQHF.